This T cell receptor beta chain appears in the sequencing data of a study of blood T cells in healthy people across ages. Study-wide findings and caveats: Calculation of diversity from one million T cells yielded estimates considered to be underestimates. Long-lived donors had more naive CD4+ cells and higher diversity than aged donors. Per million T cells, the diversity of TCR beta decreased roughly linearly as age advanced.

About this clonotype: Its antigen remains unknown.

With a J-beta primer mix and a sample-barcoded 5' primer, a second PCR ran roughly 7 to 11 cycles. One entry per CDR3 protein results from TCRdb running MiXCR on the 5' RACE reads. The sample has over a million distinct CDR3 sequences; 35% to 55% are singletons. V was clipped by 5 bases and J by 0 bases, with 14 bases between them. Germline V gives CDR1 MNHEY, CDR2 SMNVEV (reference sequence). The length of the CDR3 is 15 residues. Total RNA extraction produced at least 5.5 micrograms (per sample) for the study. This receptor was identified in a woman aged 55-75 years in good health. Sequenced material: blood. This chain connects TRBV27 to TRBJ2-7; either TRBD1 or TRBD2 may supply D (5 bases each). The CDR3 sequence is CASSPGRAVSYEQYF. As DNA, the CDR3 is TGTGCCAGCAGTCCGGGACGAGCGGTCTCCTACGAGCAGTACTTC.